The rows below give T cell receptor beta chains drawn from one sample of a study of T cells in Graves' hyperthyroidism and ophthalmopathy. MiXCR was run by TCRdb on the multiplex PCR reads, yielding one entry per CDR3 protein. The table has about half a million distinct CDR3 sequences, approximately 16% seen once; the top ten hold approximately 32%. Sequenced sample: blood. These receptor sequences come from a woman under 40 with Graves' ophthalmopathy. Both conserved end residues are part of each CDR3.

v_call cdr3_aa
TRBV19 CASSRTKRDPANEQYF
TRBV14 CASGTGVEQFF
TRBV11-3 CASSFKGAHEQFF
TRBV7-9 CASSLDSGPEAFF
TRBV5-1 CASGNSGSLSVHEQFF
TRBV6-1 CASSAGTTRGEQYF
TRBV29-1 CSVVTQNTEAFF
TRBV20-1 CSGAKSGGEKLFF
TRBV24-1 CATSDLDRNEQFF
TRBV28 CASPAANTGELFF
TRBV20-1 CSARGAEPNYGYTF
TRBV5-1 CASSPAGNAPYNEQFF
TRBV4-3 CASSQGWGQNEKLFF
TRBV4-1 CASSQDWAPGLAGGQYEQYF
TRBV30 CAFEAGDTEAFF
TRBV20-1 CSARDPQGRYEQYF
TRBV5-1 CASSLGRPKETQYF
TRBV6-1 CASSGQAGAVTGELFF
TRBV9 CASSVSSSDTQYF
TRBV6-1 CASRTGPRNTIYF
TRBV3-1 CASSQVAGDSPLHF
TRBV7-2 CASSLAWGPYSNQPQHF
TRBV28 CASSSSTTSKVLEQYF
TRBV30 CAWTSGRPSTDTQYF
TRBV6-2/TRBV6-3 CASRDISYEQYF
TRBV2 CASQRVQETQYF
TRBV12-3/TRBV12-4 CASSLTGRGSEKLFF
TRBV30 CACPRGGSQYF
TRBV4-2 CASSQVPGTGPYEQYF
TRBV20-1 CSARDRGWGANYGYTF
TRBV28 CASSSSGLAGDEQFF
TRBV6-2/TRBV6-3 CASRIAGEVTGELFF
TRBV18 CASSPTGGRDTIYF